A single sample is the source of the 14 T cell receptor beta chains below, sequenced in a study of cytomegalovirus exposure and HLA in healthy donors. Method: immunoSEQ multiplex PCR; TCRdb's copy keeps in-frame clones and lacks some. The sample shows about 120,000 clones, less than 90% of them seen only once. Sample: PBMCs. The receptors were gathered from a man between 18 and 35 years old in good health and CMV-seropositive.

The chain joins TRBV11-2 to TRBJ2-7, with TRBD1 matching 9 bases. V lost 2 bases, J lost 2 bases, and 16 bases stayed unmatched. Germline V gene lookup returns CDR1 SGHAT and CDR2 FQNNGV. The length of the CDR3 is 19 residues. The DNA for the CDR3 is TGTGCCAGCAGCTTAACCACCGGGACAGGGTTTCTTCGTCCCTACGAGCAGTACTTC. This codes for CASSLTTGTGFLRPYEQYF.

The gene calls are TRBV9 and TRBJ2-3, with D perhaps matching TRBD1 (6 bases). The CDR3 contains 16 residues. Germline loops: CDR1 SGDLS, CDR2 YYNGEE. V lost 4 bases to trimming and J lost 2 bases, with 17 bases between them. The CDR3 spells CASSPRAQGTTDTQYF. CDR3 nucleotide sequence: TGTGCCAGCAGCCCCCGGGCGCAGGGGACCACAGATACGCAGTATTTT.

J is TRBJ1-6 and V is TRBV5-1; D perhaps matches TRBD1 (6 bases). Germline CDR1 reads SGHRS; CDR2 reads YFSETQ. The CDR3 is 17 amino acids. V dropped 4 bases and J dropped 2 bases, with 16 bases sitting between them. The CDR3 is CASSPTHRDPYNSPLHF. The CDR3 nucleotides are TGCGCCAGCAGCCCAACCCACAGGGACCCCTATAATTCACCCCTCCACTTT.

The chain links TRBV10-2 to TRBJ1-5; D call uncertain. There are 14 residues in the CDR3. Trimming stripped 1 base from V and 6 bases from J, with 10 bases between. In germline, CDR1 is WSHSY, CDR2 SAAADI. The CDR3 DNA reads as TGCGCCAGCAGTGAGTGGCCAGAGGGTCAGCCCCAGCATTTT. Translation gives CASSEWPEGQPQHF.

V is TRBV7-8 and J is TRBJ1-2; D is uncertain. CDR3 size: 12 residues. With 3 bases removed from V and 6 bases from J, the gap between germline ends came to 8 bases. Germline assignment: CDR1 SGHVS and CDR2 FQNEAQ. The CDR3 loop reads CASSFLFDGYTF. In DNA form, the CDR3 reads TGTGCCAGCAGCTTTTTATTTGATGGCTACACCTTC.

This chain connects TRBV19 to TRBJ2-1; 7 bases are shared with TRBD1. Germline lookup yields CDR1 LNHDA and CDR2 SQIVND (reference sequence). This CDR3 is built from 14 residues. Trimming took 1 base from V and 5 from J; bases not matched to a gene: 2. The CDR3 region has the DNA TGTGCCAGTAGTATAGGGACAGGTCACAATGAGCAGTTCTTC. Its translation is CASSIGTGHNEQFF.

This chain joins TRBV29-1 and TRBJ2-4; D remains unclear. Germline CDR1 and CDR2: SQVTM and ANQGSEA. V was clipped by 6 bases and J by 1 base, with 13 bases between them. CDR3 size: 14 residues. CDR3 in amino acids: CSVILSSAKNIQYF. CDR3 DNA: TGCAGCGTCATACTGTCTTCTGCCAAAAACATTCAGTACTTC.

The chain uses TRBV5-6 and TRBJ2-5, with no clear D. Per germline, CDR1 SGHDT and CDR2 YYEEEE. V lost 0 bases and J 2 bases, leaving 14 bases between the germline ends. This CDR3 contains 16 residues. CDR3 loop: CASSLVVGVNQETQYF. DNA of the CDR3: TGTGCCAGCAGCTTGGTTGTAGGAGTCAATCAAGAGACCCAGTACTTC.

This chain connects TRBV2 to TRBJ1-5; TRBD1 aligns across 7 bases. The CDR3 length is 15 residues. In germline, CDR1 is SNHLY, CDR2 FYNNEI. The V gene end was trimmed by 6 bases and the J gene end by 6 bases; junction bases not matched to a gene: 11. The CDR3 DNA reads TGTGCCAGCAGCGAGACAGGGCTCTTTTCTCAGCCCCAGCATTTT. It translates to CASSETGLFSQPQHF.

The chain joins TRBV6-1 to TRBJ1-2; D remains ambiguous. V lost 6 bases and J lost 5, with 10 bases in between. Per the germline V gene, CDR1 is MNHNS and CDR2 is SASEGT. The CDR3 totals 12 residues. CDR3 nucleotide sequence: TGTGCCAGCAGCTCCTGGACTTATGGCTACACCTTC. The encoded protein is CASSSWTYGYTF.

This sequence joins TRBV11-2 and TRBJ1-6, with a tentative D call TRBD1 (5 bases). Germline CDR1 reads SGHAT; CDR2 reads FQNNGV. V dropped 5 bases and J dropped 3 bases, with 11 bases sitting between them. The CDR3 has 15 residues. The CDR3 protein is CASSREDIYNSPLHF. CDR3 coding DNA: TGTGCCAGCAGCCGGGAGGACATCTATAATTCACCCCTCCACTTT.

V is TRBV9 and J is TRBJ2-7; tentatively, D is TRBD1 (6 bases). V lost 2 bases, J lost 4 bases, and 16 bases lay in between. Germline V lookup: CDR1 SGDLS, CDR2 YYNGEE. This CDR3 has 15 amino acids. This CDR3 reads CASSVEQGFTYEQYF. Written as DNA, the CDR3 is TGTGCCAGCAGCGTTGAACAGGGATTTACGTACGAGCAGTACTTC.

J is TRBJ2-7 and V is TRBV7-8, with TRBD1 matching 7 bases. The CDR3 covers 15 residues. V lost 5 bases to trimming and J lost 7 bases; unmatched junction nucleotides: 14. In germline, CDR1 is SGHVS, CDR2 FQNEAQ. The DNA of the CDR3 is TGTGCCAGCAGCGTACCGGGACAGAGGGCTTGGGAGCAGTACTTC. Protein: CASSVPGQRAWEQYF.

The rearrangement joins TRBV5-1 to TRBJ2-3, with 9 bases that match TRBD1. With 4 bases clipped from V and 1 base from J, the junction kept 1 base outside the gene matches. The germline CDR1 and CDR2 sequences are SGHRS and YFSETQ. The length of the CDR3 is 14 residues. The CDR3 DNA reads TGCGCCAGCAGCCGGGACAGGGGCACAGATACGCAGTATTTT. Encoded protein: CASSRDRGTDTQYF.